This TCR beta chain appears in the sequencing data of a study of patients with pleural tuberculosis. This clonotype has ten or more counts. Each CDR3 protein gets one entry after TCRdb re-called the reads with MiXCR. The sample gives about 29,000 distinct CDR3 sequences, more than 15% of which show up once; 3.5% is in the top ten. The length of the CDR3 is 12 residues. Trimming pared 1 base from V and 6 bases from J, leaving 5 bases between. Germline values: CDR1 SGDLS, CDR2 YYNGEE. The sequenced sample was peripheral blood. This TCR was recovered from a human donor with pleural tuberculosis. This sequence joins TRBV9 and TRBJ2-1; D uncertain. DNA for the CDR3: TGTGCCAGCAGCGTATTAGGCAATGAGCAGTTCTTC. Translating it yields CASSVLGNEQFF.